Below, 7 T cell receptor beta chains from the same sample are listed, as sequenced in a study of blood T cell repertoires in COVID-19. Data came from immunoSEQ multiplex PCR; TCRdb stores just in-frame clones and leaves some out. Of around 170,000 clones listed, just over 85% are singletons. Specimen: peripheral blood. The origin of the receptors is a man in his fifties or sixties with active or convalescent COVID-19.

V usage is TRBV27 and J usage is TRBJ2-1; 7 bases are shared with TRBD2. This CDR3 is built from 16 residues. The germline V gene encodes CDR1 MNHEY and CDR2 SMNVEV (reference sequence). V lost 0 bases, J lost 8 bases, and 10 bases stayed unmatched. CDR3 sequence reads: CASSLSIASGLYEQFF. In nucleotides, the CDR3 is TGTGCCAGCAGTTTATCGATCGCTAGCGGACTATATGAGCAGTTCTTC.

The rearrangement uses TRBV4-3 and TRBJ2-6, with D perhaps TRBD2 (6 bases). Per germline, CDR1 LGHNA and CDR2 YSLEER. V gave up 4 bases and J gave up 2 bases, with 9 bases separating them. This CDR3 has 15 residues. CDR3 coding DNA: TGCGCCAGCAGCCGCGGGGACGCTGGGGCCAACGTCCTGACTTTC. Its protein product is CASSRGDAGANVLTF.

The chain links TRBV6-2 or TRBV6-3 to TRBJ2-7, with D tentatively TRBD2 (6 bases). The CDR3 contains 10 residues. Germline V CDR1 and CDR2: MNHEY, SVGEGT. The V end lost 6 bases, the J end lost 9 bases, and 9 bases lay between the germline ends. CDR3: CASSSGVQYF. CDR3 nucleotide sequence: TGTGCCAGCAGCTCGGGGGTGCAGTACTTC.

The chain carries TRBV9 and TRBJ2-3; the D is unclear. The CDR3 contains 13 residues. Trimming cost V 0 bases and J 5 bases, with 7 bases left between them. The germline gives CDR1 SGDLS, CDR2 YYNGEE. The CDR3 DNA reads TGTGCCAGCAGCGTAGGCCAGGAAGATACGCAGTATTTT. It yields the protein CASSVGQEDTQYF.

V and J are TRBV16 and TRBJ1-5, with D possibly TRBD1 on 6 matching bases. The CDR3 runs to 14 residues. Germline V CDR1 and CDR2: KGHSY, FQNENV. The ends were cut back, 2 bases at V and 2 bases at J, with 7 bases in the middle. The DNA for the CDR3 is TGTGCCAGCAGCCAACGACAGGGCAATCAGCCCCAGCATTTT. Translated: CASSQRQGNQPQHF.

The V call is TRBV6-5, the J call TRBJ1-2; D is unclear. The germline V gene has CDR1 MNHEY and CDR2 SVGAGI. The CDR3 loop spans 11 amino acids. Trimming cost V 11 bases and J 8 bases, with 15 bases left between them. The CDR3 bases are TGTGCCGGCGAGGGAGTTCAAGGCTACACCTTC. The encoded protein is CAGEGVQGYTF.

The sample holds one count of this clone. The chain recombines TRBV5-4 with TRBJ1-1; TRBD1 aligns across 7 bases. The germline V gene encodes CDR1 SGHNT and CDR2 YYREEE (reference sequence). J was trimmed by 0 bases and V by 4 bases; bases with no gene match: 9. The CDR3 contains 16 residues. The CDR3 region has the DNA TGTGCCAGCAGCCCTTGGGACAGAGGCTTGAACACTGAAGCTTTCTTT. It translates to CASSPWDRGLNTEAFF.